This T cell receptor beta chain is drawn from a study of T cell repertoires in cytomegalovirus infection. Study overall: Public TCR beta signatures indicated both CMV infection and matching HLA type. Study-level findings and limits: HLA-C-restricted CMV-specific TCR beta clonotypes prevailed in the ex vivo response.

Note on this clonotype: Its specificity is unknown.

V was clipped by 2 bases and J by 8 bases, with 18 bases between them. Germline-derived CDR1 and CDR2 are SEHNR and FQNEAQ (reference sequence). The CDR3 contains 16 residues. TCRdb fed the reads into MiXCR, producing one record per CDR3 protein. The data show about 450,000 distinct CDR3 sequences, roughly 30% seen once. The chain has TRBV7-9 and TRBJ1-4, with D possibly matching TRBD1 (5 bases). What was sequenced was PBMCs. The TCR originated in a human donor in good health (CMV status not recorded). Some clones in this sample may be carry-over from other donors' samples. The CDR3 bases are TGTGCCAGCAGCTTAAGTCCGGACAAGACATTCGAAAAACTGTTTTTT. It codes for CASSLSPDKTFEKLFF.